This TCR beta chain was profiled in a study of blood T cell repertoires in COVID-19. Study-level information: Some COVID-19 samples were acute and others convalescent; all came from the United States, Italy and Spain. PBMCs, B-cell-depleted T cells, or T cells were the source of the cDNA or gDNA that made up the material.

Deletions cut 6 bases from V and 6 bases from J, with 14 bases between. The CDR3 runs to 13 residues. The V gene's germline CDR1 is SNHLY and CDR2 FYNNEI. In the authors' workflow: Estimation of nucleated cell counts relied on the amplification of reference gene primers. The assay was immunoSEQ multiplex PCR, and TCRdb's table has in-frame clones only and misses some. The DNA was the basis for D and trimming; V, J and clone size are from that table. The data hold 60,000 or so clones, with 70% to 85% observed a single time. The TCR was taken from a man in his fifties or sixties with acute or convalescent COVID-19. The sequenced sample was peripheral blood. This rearrangement joins TRBV2 to TRBJ1-2; no definite D call. In DNA, the CDR3 is TGTGCCAGCAGCGGCGCGGGGTTCGATGGCTACACCTTC. This encodes CASSGAGFDGYTF.